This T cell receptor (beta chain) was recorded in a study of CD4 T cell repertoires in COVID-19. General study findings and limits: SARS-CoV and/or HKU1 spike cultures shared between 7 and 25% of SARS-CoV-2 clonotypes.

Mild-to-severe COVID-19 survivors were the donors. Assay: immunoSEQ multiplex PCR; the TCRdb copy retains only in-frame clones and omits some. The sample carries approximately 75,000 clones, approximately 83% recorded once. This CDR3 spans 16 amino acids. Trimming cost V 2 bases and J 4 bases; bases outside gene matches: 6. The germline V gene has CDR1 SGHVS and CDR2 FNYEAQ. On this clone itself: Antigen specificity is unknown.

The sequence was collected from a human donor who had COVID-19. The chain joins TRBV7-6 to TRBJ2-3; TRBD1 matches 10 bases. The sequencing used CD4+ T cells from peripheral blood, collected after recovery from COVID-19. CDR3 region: CASSLRLGQGSDTQYF. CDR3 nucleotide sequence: TGTGCCAGCAGCTTAAGGTTGGGACAGGGGTCAGATACGCAGTATTTT.